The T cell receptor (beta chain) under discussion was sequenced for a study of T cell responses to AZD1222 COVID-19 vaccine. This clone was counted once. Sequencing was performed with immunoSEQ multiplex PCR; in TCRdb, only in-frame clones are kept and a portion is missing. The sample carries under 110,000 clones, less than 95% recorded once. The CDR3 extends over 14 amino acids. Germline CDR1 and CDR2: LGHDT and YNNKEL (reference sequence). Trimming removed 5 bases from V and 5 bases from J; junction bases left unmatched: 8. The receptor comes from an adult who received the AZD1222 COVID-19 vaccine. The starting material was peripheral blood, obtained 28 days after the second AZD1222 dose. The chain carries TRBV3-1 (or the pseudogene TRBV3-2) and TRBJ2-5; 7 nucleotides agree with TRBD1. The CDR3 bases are TGTGCCAGCAGCGCAAGACAGGGTCGGGAGACCCAGTACTTC. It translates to CASSARQGRETQYF.